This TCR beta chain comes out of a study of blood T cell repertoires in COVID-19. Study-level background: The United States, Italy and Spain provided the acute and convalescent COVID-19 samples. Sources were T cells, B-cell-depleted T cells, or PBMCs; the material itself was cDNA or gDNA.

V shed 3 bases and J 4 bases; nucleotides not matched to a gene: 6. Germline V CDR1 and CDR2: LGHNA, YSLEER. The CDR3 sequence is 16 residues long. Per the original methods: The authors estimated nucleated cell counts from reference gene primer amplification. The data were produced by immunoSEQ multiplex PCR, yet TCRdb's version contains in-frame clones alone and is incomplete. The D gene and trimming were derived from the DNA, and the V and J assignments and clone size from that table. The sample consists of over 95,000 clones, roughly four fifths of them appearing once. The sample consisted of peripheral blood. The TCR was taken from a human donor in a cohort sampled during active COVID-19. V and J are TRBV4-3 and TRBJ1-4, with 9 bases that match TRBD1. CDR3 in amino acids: CASSHNHRGRNEKLFF. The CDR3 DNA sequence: TGCGCCAGCAGCCATAACCACAGGGGGCGTAATGAAAAACTGTTTTTT.